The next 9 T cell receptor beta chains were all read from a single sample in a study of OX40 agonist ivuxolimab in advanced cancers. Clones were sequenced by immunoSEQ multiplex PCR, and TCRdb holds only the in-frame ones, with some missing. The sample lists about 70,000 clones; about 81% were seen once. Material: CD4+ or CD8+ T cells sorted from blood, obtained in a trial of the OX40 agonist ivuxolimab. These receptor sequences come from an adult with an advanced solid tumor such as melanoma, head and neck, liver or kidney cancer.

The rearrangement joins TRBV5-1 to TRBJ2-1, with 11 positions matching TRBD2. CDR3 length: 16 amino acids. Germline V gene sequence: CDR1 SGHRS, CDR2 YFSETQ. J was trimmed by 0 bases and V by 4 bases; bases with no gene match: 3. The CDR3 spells CASSLTSGSSYNEQFF. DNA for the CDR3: TGCGCCAGCAGCCTAACTAGCGGGAGCTCCTACAATGAGCAGTTCTTC. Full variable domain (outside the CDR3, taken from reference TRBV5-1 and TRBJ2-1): KAGVTQTPRYLIKTRGQQVTLSCSPISGHRSVSWYQQTPGQGLQFLFEYFSETQRNKGNFPGRFSGRQFSNSRSEMNVSTLELGDSALYLCASSLTSGSSYNEQFFGPGTRLTVL.

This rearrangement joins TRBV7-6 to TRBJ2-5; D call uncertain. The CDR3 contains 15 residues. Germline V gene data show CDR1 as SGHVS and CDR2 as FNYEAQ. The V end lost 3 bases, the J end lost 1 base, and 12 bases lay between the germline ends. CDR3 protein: CASSLAPQGQETQYF. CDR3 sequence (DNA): TGTGCCAGCAGCTTGGCCCCACAAGGCCAAGAGACCCAGTACTTC.

In DNA form, the CDR3 reads TGTGCCAGCTTTGGACAGGGCTACCACGAGCAGTACTTC. It specifies CASFGQGYHEQYF. The V call is TRBV6-1, the J call TRBJ2-7, with TRBD1 matching over 8 bases. This CDR3 is built from 13 residues. Germline V gives CDR1 MNHNS, CDR2 SASEGT. With 8 bases clipped from V and 5 bases from J, the junction kept 8 bases outside the gene matches.

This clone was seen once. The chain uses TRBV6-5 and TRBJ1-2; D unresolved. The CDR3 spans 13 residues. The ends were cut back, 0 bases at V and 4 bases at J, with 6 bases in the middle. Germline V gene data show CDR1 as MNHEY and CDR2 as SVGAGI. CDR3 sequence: CASSYSVGYGYTF. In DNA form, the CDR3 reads TGTGCCAGCAGTTACTCGGTGGGCTATGGCTACACCTTC.

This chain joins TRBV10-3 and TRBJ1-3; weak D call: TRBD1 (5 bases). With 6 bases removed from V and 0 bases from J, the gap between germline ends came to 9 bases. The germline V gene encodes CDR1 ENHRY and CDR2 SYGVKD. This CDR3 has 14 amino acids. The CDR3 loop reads CAISGGPSGNTIYF. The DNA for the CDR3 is TGTGCCATCAGCGGGGGTCCCTCTGGAAACACCATATATTTT.

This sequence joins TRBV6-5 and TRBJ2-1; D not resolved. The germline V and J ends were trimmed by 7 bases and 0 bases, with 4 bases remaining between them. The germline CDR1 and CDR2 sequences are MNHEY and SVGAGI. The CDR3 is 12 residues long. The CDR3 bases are TGTGCCAGCATGGGCTCCTACAATGAGCAGTTCTTC. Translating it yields CASMGSYNEQFF.

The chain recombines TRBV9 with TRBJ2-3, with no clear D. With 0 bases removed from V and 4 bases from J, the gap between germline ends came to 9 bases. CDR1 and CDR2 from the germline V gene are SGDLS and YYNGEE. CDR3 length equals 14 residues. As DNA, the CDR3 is TGTGCCAGCAGCGTAGACTCAATGGCAGATACGCAGTATTTT. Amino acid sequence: CASSVDSMADTQYF.

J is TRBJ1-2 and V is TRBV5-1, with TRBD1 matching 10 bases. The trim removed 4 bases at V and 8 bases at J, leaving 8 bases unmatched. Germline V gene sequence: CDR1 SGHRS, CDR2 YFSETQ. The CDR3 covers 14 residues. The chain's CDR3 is CASSPGGTGVGYTF. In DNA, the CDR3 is TGCGCCAGCAGCCCCGGGGGGACAGGGGTAGGCTACACCTTC. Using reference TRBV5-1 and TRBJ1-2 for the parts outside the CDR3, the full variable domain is KAGVTQTPRYLIKTRGQQVTLSCSPISGHRSVSWYQQTPGQGLQFLFEYFSETQRNKGNFPGRFSGRQFSNSRSEMNVSTLELGDSALYLCASSPGGTGVGYTFGSGTRLTVV.

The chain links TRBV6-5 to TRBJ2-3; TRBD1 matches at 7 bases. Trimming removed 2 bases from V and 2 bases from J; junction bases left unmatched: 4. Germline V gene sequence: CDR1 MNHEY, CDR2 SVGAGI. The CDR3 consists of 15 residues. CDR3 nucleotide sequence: TGTGCCAGCAGTTACCAGGGACAGCACACAGATACGCAGTATTTT. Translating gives CASSYQGQHTDTQYF.